Sequencing of this T cell receptor beta chain was carried out in a study of cytomegalovirus exposure and HLA in healthy donors. Use of 60 Vbeta and 13 Jbeta primers characterized the PCR. Repertoires were generated with immunoSEQ multiplex PCR, while TCRdb's copy carries only in-frame clones and drops some. The sample holds about 69,000 clones, 76% seen once. General study points: About 87% or about 30% of the time was how often most TCR beta V segments were productive, according to an earlier analysis. Some highly shared sequence variants likely arose as a pipeline artifact. Later genetic work tied a missense DCLRE1C variant to beta-chain V and J trimming.

Germline V gene lookup returns CDR1 SEHNR and CDR2 FQNEAQ (reference sequence). Trimming took 8 bases from V and 7 from J, leaving 14 bases between them. The CDR3 spans 13 residues. About this clone itself: Its antigen remains unknown.

Sequencing was carried out using PBMCs. The TCR sequence derives from a man between 18 and 35 years old in good health and CMV-seronegative. The chain couples TRBV7-9 to TRBJ2-2; D unclear. As DNA, the CDR3 is TGTGCCAGCGCCGATCGGGTCTTCGGGGAGCTGTTTTTT. Its protein is CASADRVFGELFF. Full variable domain (remainder filled in from reference TRBV7-9 and TRBJ2-2): DTGVSQNPRHKITKRGQNVTFRCDPISEHNRLYWYRQTLGQGPEFLTYFQNEAQLEKSRLLSDRFSAERPKGSFSTLEIQRTEQGDSAMYLCASADRVFGELFFGEGSRLTVL.